The next 20 T cell receptor beta chains were all read from a single sample in a study of T cell changes during pregnancy in multiple sclerosis. Clones were read by immunoSEQ multiplex PCR, and TCRdb kept only the in-frame ones, dropping some. The sample holds about 57,000 clones, approximately 92% seen once. Sequenced material: CD4+ T cells from peripheral blood mononuclear cells, taken in the third trimester of pregnancy. The receptors were sampled from a female donor with multiple sclerosis, enrolled in a pregnancy study.

This clone came up once. This sequence joins TRBV7-6 and TRBJ1-1; 10 bases map to TRBD1. Germline V gives CDR1 SGHVS, CDR2 FNYEAQ. This CDR3 spans 16 amino acids. V gave up 1 base and J gave up 1 base; unmatched junction bases: 3. This CDR3 reads CASSLGTGGRNTEAFF. CDR3 nucleotide sequence: TGTGCCAGCAGCTTAGGGACAGGGGGAAGGAACACTGAAGCTTTCTTT.

J is TRBJ2-5 and V is TRBV9; 10 nucleotides agree with TRBD2. This CDR3 has 15 residues. CDR1 SGDLS and CDR2 YYNGEE come from the germline V gene. V lost 3 bases and J lost 1; bases outside the gene matches: 3. The CDR3, as DNA: TGTGCCAGCAGCGACCGGACTAGCGGCCAAGAGACCCAGTACTTC. Protein sequence: CASSDRTSGQETQYF.

The rearrangement uses TRBV9 and TRBJ2-1, with D possibly being TRBD2 (7 bases). The germline V gene has CDR1 SGDLS and CDR2 YYNGEE. This CDR3 spans 17 amino acids. The ends were cut back, 4 bases at V and 4 bases at J, with 21 bases in the middle. CDR3 in amino acids: CASSLGGGGTGYNEQFF. The CDR3, as DNA: TGTGCCAGCAGCTTGGGAGGGGGGGGGACGGGTTACAATGAGCAGTTCTTC.

The chain employs TRBV27 and TRBJ1-2; D is possibly TRBD1 (5 bases). The CDR3 loop spans 15 amino acids. V shed 4 bases and J shed 4 bases, with 16 bases lying between them. CDR1 is MNHEY, CDR2 SMNVEV, per germline (reference sequence). The CDR3 DNA reads TGTGCCAGCAGTTCGAAGGGGATTTTTCGCTATGGCTACACCTTC. Translation gives CASSSKGIFRYGYTF.

The chain carries TRBV5-1 and TRBJ2-7, with D perhaps TRBD1 (5 bases). V lost 5 bases and J lost 2, with 5 bases in between. The CDR3 length is 11 residues. The V gene's germline CDR1 is SGHRS and CDR2 YFSETQ. In DNA, the CDR3 is TGCGCCAGCAGGGGGCCCTACGAGCAGTACTTC. Translation gives CASRGPYEQYF.

The chain is built from TRBV7-7 and TRBJ1-4; 7 positions agree with TRBD1. Trimming took 5 bases from V and 5 from J; bases not matched to a gene: 2. Per the germline V gene, CDR1 is SSHAT and CDR2 is FNYEAQ (reference sequence). The CDR3 has 13 residues. CDR3: CASSRDRNEKLFF. The CDR3 DNA is TGTGCCAGCAGCCGGGACAGAAATGAAAAACTGTTTTTT.

Comment on this clone: Other DNA sequences in the same sample also yield this CDR3. The chain links TRBV7-2 to TRBJ1-3; D is unresolved. CDR3 size: 13 residues. Germline lookup yields CDR1 SGHTA and CDR2 FQGNSA. V lost 4 bases, J lost 4 bases, and 8 bases lay in between. The CDR3 sequence is CASSSQQGNTIYF. The CDR3 DNA follows: TGTGCCAGCAGCTCACAACAGGGAAACACCATATATTTT.

CDR3 loop: CASSLLRVGSPLHF. CDR3 sequence (DNA): TGTGCCAGCAGTTTACTGAGGGTAGGGTCACCCCTCCACTTT. The chain carries TRBV27 and TRBJ1-6; no clear D. In germline, CDR1 is MNHEY, CDR2 SMNVEV (reference sequence). The length of the CDR3 is 14 residues. Trimming cost V 2 bases and J 10 bases, with 12 bases left between them.

The V and J genes are TRBV6-5 and TRBJ2-1; no definite D call. In germline, CDR1 is MNHEY, CDR2 SVGAGI. The CDR3 loop spans 12 amino acids. V lost 8 bases to trimming and J lost 4 bases, with 9 bases between them. CDR3 nucleotides: TGTGCCAGCTGGGCCAGATACAATGAGCAGTTCTTC. As protein: CASWARYNEQFF.

The chain has TRBV25-1 and TRBJ1-1; 7 nucleotides agree with TRBD1. The germline gives CDR1 MGHDK, CDR2 SYGVNS. Unmatched junction bases numbered 11, after V lost 4 bases and J lost 12 bases. CDR3 length: 13 amino acids. The CDR3 loop is CASSGGAGGSSFF. CDR3 bases: TGTGCCAGCAGTGGGGGGGCAGGGGGATCATCTTTCTTT. The complete variable domain, with remaining parts taken from reference TRBV25-1 and TRBJ1-1, reads EADIYQTPRYLVIGTGKKITLECSQTMGHDKMYWYQQDPGMELHLIHYSYGVNSTEKGDLSSESTVSRIRTEHFPLTLESARPSHTSQYLCASSGGAGGSSFFGQGTRLTVV.

V gene TRBV18 combines with J gene TRBJ2-4; a weak D match, TRBD2 (6 bases). The germline V gene has CDR1 KGHSH and CDR2 LQKENI. V lost 1 base and J lost 8, with 12 bases in between. The CDR3 has 14 amino acids. CDR3 sequence reads: CASSPLPGEDIQYF. The CDR3 coding sequence is TGTGCCAGCTCACCACTCCCGGGGGAGGACATTCAGTACTTC.

V is TRBV6-1 and J is TRBJ2-1; 12 positions match TRBD2. Germline trimming cut 2 bases from V and 7 bases from J; bases unmatched to any gene: 15. CDR1 and CDR2 (germline): MNHNS, SASEGT. The CDR3 totals 19 residues. The CDR3 sequence: CASSESLAGGRVGVNEQFF. Here the CDR3 DNA reads TGTGCCAGCAGTGAATCCCTAGCGGGGGGGCGCGTTGGAGTGAATGAGCAGTTCTTC.

The rearrangement links TRBV27 to TRBJ1-3; D gene ambiguous. V lost 5 bases to trimming and J lost 4 bases, with 12 bases between them. CDR1 is MNHEY and CDR2 is SMNVEV in the germline V gene (reference sequence). This CDR3 spans 14 amino acids. The CDR3, as DNA: TGTGCCAGCAGTCCGGGTAGTCGAGGAAACACCATATATTTT. Its protein product is CASSPGSRGNTIYF.

The table lists this clone with many counts. The chain employs TRBV19 and TRBJ2-4; 7 positions match TRBD1. Germline CDR1 is LNHDA and CDR2 is SQIVND (reference sequence). J lost 0 bases, V lost 3 bases, and 2 bases had no gene match. The CDR3 contains 15 residues. The CDR3 reads CASSIQGVAKNIQYF. CDR3 coding DNA: TGTGCCAGTAGTATCCAGGGGGTAGCCAAAAACATTCAGTACTTC.

The chain combines TRBV2 with TRBJ2-2, with a tentative D call TRBD2 (5 bases). This CDR3 region has 15 residues. The germline V and J ends were trimmed by 7 bases and 0 bases, with 12 bases remaining between them. CDR1 is SNHLY, CDR2 FYNNEI, per germline. The DNA of the CDR3 is TGTGCCAGCAAGAGGGTGTTATCGAACACCGGGGAGCTGTTTTTT. Amino acid sequence: CASKRVLSNTGELFF.

This chain joins TRBV2 and TRBJ1-2, with a tentative D call TRBD1 (6 bases). Germline CDR1 is SNHLY and CDR2 is FYNNEI. The CDR3 is 15 amino acids. V was shortened by 8 bases and J by 4 bases, with 20 bases between the two germline ends. The CDR3: CASGQQGSSIYGYTF. The CDR3 DNA reads as TGTGCCAGCGGCCAACAGGGATCTAGTATCTATGGCTACACCTTC.

The count of this clone is one. This chain connects TRBV5-1 to TRBJ2-1; 8 bases are a match to TRBD2. Germline assignment: CDR1 SGHRS and CDR2 YFSETQ. CDR3 length equals 15 residues. The V segment lost 4 bases and the J segment 0 bases; nucleotides outside the gene matches: 3. CDR3 in DNA: TGCGCCAGCAGCAAACTAGCGGCCTCCTACAATGAGCAGTTCTTC. Translated: CASSKLAASYNEQFF.

This chain connects TRBV4-3 to TRBJ2-5, with TRBD2 identical over 10 bases. V gave up 0 bases and J gave up 5 bases; unmatched junction bases: 0. This CDR3 region has 14 residues. Germline CDR1 and CDR2: LGHNA and YSLEER. This CDR3 reads CASSQELAGETQYF. In nucleotides, the CDR3 is TGCGCCAGCAGCCAAGAACTAGCGGGGGAGACCCAGTACTTC.

This chain links TRBV4-1 with TRBJ1-6; D is ambiguous. Germline values: CDR1 MGHRA, CDR2 YSYEKL. V lost 4 bases, J lost 8 bases, and 18 bases lay in between. This CDR3 contains 16 residues. The CDR3 DNA is TGCGCCAGCAGCCTAAGGATGATAGGGCGGGATTCACCCCTCCACTTT. The encoded protein is CASSLRMIGRDSPLHF.

In this sample, this clone turned up many times. The chain has TRBV29-1 and TRBJ1-1, with 7 bases that match TRBD1. The junction had 1 base not matched to a gene; V was cut back by 7 bases and J by 2 bases. This CDR3 contains 11 residues. The germline V gene encodes CDR1 SQVTM and CDR2 ANQGSEA. In nucleotides, the CDR3 is TGCAGCGGGGACAGTAACACTGAAGCTTTCTTT. This gives the protein CSGDSNTEAFF.